This T cell receptor beta chain appears in the sequencing data of a study of siplizumab effects on memory and regulatory T cells. Study conclusions and caveats: Controls showed an average of about 27% Treg-derived mappable alloreactive CD4+ clones, while siplizumab showed roughly 70%.

V lost 2 bases, J lost 3 bases, and 2 bases stayed unmatched. The germline V gene has CDR1 MNHEY and CDR2 SVGAGI. The CDR3 is 14 residues long. Assay used: immunoSEQ multiplex PCR; TCRdb lists only in-frame clones, some missing. Altogether 100,000 or so clones are present, 91% being singletons, with the ten largest covering roughly 0.15%. For this clone: The target antigen is unknown.

Sequenced sample: CD4+ T cells sorted from blood. The TCR originated in a human donor in good health. This rearrangement joins TRBV6-5 to TRBJ2-5, with 8 bases matching TRBD2. The CDR3 region has the DNA TGTGCCAGCAGTTACGTAGCGGGGAAAGAGACCCAGTACTTC. This translates into CASSYVAGKETQYF.